The entry below describes one T cell receptor beta chain. TCRdb's copy holds only in-frame clones and misses some; the assay was immunoSEQ multiplex PCR. The sample comprises over 200,000 clones, around 92% of which are singletons, and roughly 4% rests with the top ten. This sample is part of a study of blood T cell repertoires in COVID-19. Germline V lookup: CDR1 LNHDA, CDR2 SQIVND (reference sequence). The CDR3 is 16 residues long. The V and J ends lost 3 bases and 2 bases, in that order; junction bases with no gene match: 6. The sequencing sample was made of PBMCs or T cells enriched from blood (not recorded which). The chain uses TRBV19 and TRBJ2-3; 9 nucleotides line up with TRBD2. The origin of this receptor is a woman under 40 with acute COVID-19. CDR3 loop: CASSIWAGGLTDTQYF. Here the CDR3 DNA reads TGTGCCAGTAGTATTTGGGCGGGGGGGCTCACAGATACGCAGTATTTT. Combining the CDR3 with reference TRBV19 and TRBJ2-3 gives the whole variable domain DGGITQSPKYLFRKEGQNVTLSCEQNLNHDAMYWYRQDPGQGLRLIYYSQIVNDFQKGDIAEGYSVSREKKESFPLTVTSAQKNPTAFYLCASSIWAGGLTDTQYFGPGTRLTVL.